These 21 T cell receptor beta chains were sequenced from one sample in a study of human CD8 memory T cell subsets. UMI-labeled 5' RACE produced the TCR beta libraries. TCRdb re-called the 5' RACE reads and shows each CDR3 protein once, DNA omitted. The sample has over 3,500 distinct CDR3 sequences; the top ten hold about 31%. Sequencing was done on a sample of CD8+ T cells from PBMCs. These receptors were collected from a human donor in good health.

This rearrangement joins TRBV5-1 to TRBJ2-3. This CDR3 has 12 amino acids. Germline CDR1 and CDR2: SGHRS and YFSETQ. CDR3 amino acids: CASSQITDTQYF.

This clonotype is identified as medium-sized from frequency. The genes are TRBV5-8 and TRBJ2-7; the D call of TRBD2 rests on TCRdb alone, since no DNA is present to check it. This CDR3 is 14 amino acids long. Germline V gene lookup returns CDR1 SGHTS and CDR2 YDEGEE. The CDR3 is CASSPGLALYEQYF.

V usage is TRBV7-9 and J usage is TRBJ2-4; lacking DNA, the TRBD1 call made by TCRdb goes unchecked. Germline loops: CDR1 SEHNR, CDR2 FQNEAQ (reference sequence). The CDR3 has 13 amino acids. CDR3 amino acids: CAGLSDRGNIQYF.

The chain employs TRBV7-8 and TRBJ2-1; TCRdb names TRBD1, which stays unverified in the absence of DNA. The CDR3 contains 17 residues. CDR1 is SGHVS, CDR2 FQNEAQ, per germline. CDR3 sequence reads: CASSLWGTGGNYNEQFF.

The chain's CDR3 is CASSEYIGPGYEQYF. The V and J genes are TRBV6-1 and TRBJ2-7; no DNA is available, so the TRBD1 call from TCRdb remains unchecked. The V gene's germline CDR1 is MNHNS and CDR2 SASEGT. The CDR3 consists of 15 residues.

The CDR3 spells CSARDMERGDTQYF. The chain is built from TRBV20-1 and TRBJ2-3; checking the TCRdb D call of TRBD2 is not possible without DNA. The CDR3 is 14 residues long. Germline V CDR1 and CDR2: DFQATT, SNEGSKA (reference sequence).

The chain couples TRBV28 to TRBJ2-5; with no DNA, the TCRdb D assignment of TRBD1 cannot be verified. Germline V lookup: CDR1 MDHEN, CDR2 SYDVKM. CDR3 size: 15 residues. The CDR3 reads CASSSGDRETGDQYF.

This clonotype counts as medium-sized (0.01 to 0.1%) by frequency. The V call is TRBV5-1, the J call TRBJ1-5; as DNA is missing, the TRBD1 call by TCRdb cannot be tested. The CDR3 length is 15 residues. In germline, CDR1 is SGHRS, CDR2 YFSETQ. The CDR3 reads CASSPWGERGQPQHF. The variable domain in full, with the rest retrieved from reference TRBV5-1 and TRBJ1-5, is KAGVTQTPRYLIKTRGQQVTLSCSPISGHRSVSWYQQTPGQGLQFLFEYFSETQRNKGNFPGRFSGRQFSNSRSEMNVSTLELGDSALYLCASSPWGERGQPQHFGDGTRLSIL.

The chain combines TRBV7-8 with TRBJ2-5; TCRdb outputs TRBD2, but without DNA this stays unchecked. CDR1 and CDR2 (germline): SGHVS, FQNEAQ. The CDR3 loop spans 17 amino acids. CDR3 protein: CASSASALGPSQETQYF.

The chain combines TRBV6-5 with TRBJ1-1. Germline V gene data show CDR1 as MNHEY and CDR2 as SVGAGI. This CDR3 has 15 amino acids. The chain's CDR3 is CASSYWEARDTEAFF.

The chain recombines TRBV29-1 with TRBJ2-1; absent DNA, TCRdb's TRBD1 call cannot be checked. CDR3 size: 11 residues. Germline V gives CDR1 SQVTM, CDR2 ANQGSEA. The CDR3 sequence: CSVLDRNGQFF.

The rearrangement joins TRBV7-9 to TRBJ1-1. CDR1 SEHNR and CDR2 FQNEAQ come from the germline V gene (reference sequence). CDR3 length: 13 amino acids. CDR3: CASSGSKNTEAFF.

V is TRBV20-1 and J is TRBJ2-2; the D call of TRBD1 rests on TCRdb alone, since no DNA is present to check it. Germline V gene lookup returns CDR1 DFQATT and CDR2 SNEGSKA (reference sequence). The CDR3 consists of 16 residues. The CDR3 region is CSARFGDRGDTGELFF.

The V call is TRBV20-1, the J call TRBJ2-1; TCRdb outputs TRBD2, but without DNA this stays unchecked. Looked up from germline, CDR1 is DFQATT and CDR2 is SNEGSKA (reference sequence). The CDR3 has 14 residues. The CDR3 here is CSARPSGWGSEQFF.

The chain joins TRBV7-8 to TRBJ2-7; TCRdb selects TRBD2, and the lack of DNA leaves this call unchecked. The length of the CDR3 is 15 residues. Germline-derived CDR1 and CDR2 are SGHVS and FQNEAQ. CDR3: CASSLLAGTGYEQYF.

In terms of frequency, this clonotype is medium-sized. The V and J genes are TRBV5-1 and TRBJ2-1; the D gene TCRdb calls, TRBD1, cannot be checked with no DNA. This CDR3 is built from 13 residues. CDR1 and CDR2 (germline): SGHRS, YFSETQ. Here the CDR3 reads CATARDNYNEQFF.

This clonotype shows up as medium-sized by frequency. The rearrangement uses TRBV20-1 and TRBJ2-3; without DNA, the TCRdb call of TRBD1 cannot be checked. The CDR3 is made up of 14 amino acids. Germline assignment: CDR1 DFQATT and CDR2 SNEGSKA (reference sequence). This CDR3 is CSATPEESTDTQYF.

CDR3: CSVYGTSSYEQYF. This chain joins TRBV20-1 and TRBJ2-7; TCRdb indicates TRBD1, and absent DNA this call remains unverified. This CDR3 is built from 13 residues. Looked up from germline, CDR1 is DFQATT and CDR2 is SNEGSKA (reference sequence).

This sequence joins TRBV27 and TRBJ1-1; the D call of TRBD1 rests on TCRdb alone, since no DNA is present to check it. This CDR3 has 14 residues. Germline CDR1 and CDR2: MNHEY and SMNVEV (reference sequence). This chain's CDR3 is CATRDSLGHTEAFF.

The chain is built from TRBV20-1 and TRBJ1-5; TCRdb designates TRBD1, a call that cannot be tested without DNA. CDR1 is DFQATT and CDR2 is SNEGSKA in the germline V gene (reference sequence). The CDR3 contains 18 residues. The CDR3 spells CSARDLDRGEALNQPQHF.

This chain joins TRBV7-9 and TRBJ1-2. Germline V gene lookup returns CDR1 SEHNR and CDR2 FQNEAQ (reference sequence). This CDR3 comprises 11 residues. The CDR3 protein is CASSLRGGYTF.